Following are 31 T cell receptor beta chains from one sample sequenced in a study of T cell changes during pregnancy in multiple sclerosis. This table comes from immunoSEQ multiplex PCR, and its TCRdb copy is limited to in-frame clones, with some not included. This sample has some 59,000 clones; about 90% occur once, and the top ten carry around 6.8%. The source was peripheral blood, collected in the third trimester of pregnancy. The source is a female donor in good health, enrolled as a control in a pregnancy study.

The sample holds one count of this clone. The chain combines TRBV7-2 with TRBJ1-2; D remains ambiguous. This CDR3 spans 13 amino acids. The V end was cut by 5 bases, the J end by 1 base, with 8 bases between. In germline, CDR1 is SGHTA, CDR2 FQGNSA. CDR3 residues: CASSRADNYGYTF. The CDR3 nucleotides are TGTGCCAGCAGCCGAGCCGATAACTATGGCTACACCTTC. Supplemented by reference TRBV7-2 and TRBJ1-2, the full variable domain reads GAGVSQSPSNKVTEKGKDVELRCDPISGHTALYWYRQSLGQGLEFLIYFQGNSAPDKSGLPSDRFSAERTGGSVSTLTIQRTQQEDSAVYLCASSRADNYGYTFGSGTRLTVV.

This clone appeared a single time. V is TRBV7-2 and J is TRBJ1-5; possibly TRBD1 for D (5 bases). This CDR3 is built from 15 residues. Germline CDR1 and CDR2: SGHTA and FQGNSA. Trimming stripped 2 bases from V and 9 bases from J, with 17 bases between. CDR3 amino acids: CASSLRRGGRAPQHF. CDR3 sequence (DNA): TGTGCCAGCAGCTTAAGGCGGGGGGGACGGGCGCCCCAGCATTTT.

This rearrangement joins TRBV18 to TRBJ2-4, with D maybe TRBD2 (6 bases). The CDR3 spans 17 residues. V dropped 0 bases and J dropped 1 base, with 13 bases sitting between them. Germline CDR1 and CDR2: KGHSH and LQKENI. In DNA form, the CDR3 reads TGTGCCAGCTCACCACCGGGACTCCCCGGGGCCAAAAACATTCAGTACTTC. Translation gives CASSPPGLPGAKNIQYF.

J is TRBJ2-1 and V is TRBV7-9; the match to TRBD2 covers 8 bases. With V trimmed by 3 bases and J by 4 bases, 8 bases remained unmatched. The CDR3 is made up of 16 amino acids. Germline CDR1 and CDR2: SEHNR and FQNEAQ (reference sequence). This CDR3 is CASSLPGLEGYNEQFF. In DNA, the CDR3 is TGTGCCAGCAGCTTGCCGGGACTAGAAGGTTACAATGAGCAGTTCTTC.

This clone appeared a single time. CDR3 DNA: TGTGCCAGTAGTATATCACGTCGGAGGCGGGAGTACCAAGAGACCCAGTACTTC. This codes for CASSISRRRREYQETQYF. The chain uses TRBV19 and TRBJ2-5, with 7 bases fitting TRBD2. The J segment lost 0 bases and the V segment lost 2 bases, leaving 12 bases of the junction unmatched. There are 18 residues in the CDR3. The germline V gene encodes CDR1 LNHDA and CDR2 SQIVND (reference sequence).

The chain uses TRBV9 and TRBJ2-5; D gene unclear. This CDR3 has 12 amino acids. The V gene's germline CDR1 is SGDLS and CDR2 YYNGEE. V was trimmed by 4 bases and J by 4 bases, leaving 8 bases between them. The CDR3 nucleotides are TGTGCCAGCAGCCTCACTGGAGAGACCCAGTACTTC. Its translation: CASSLTGETQYF. Full variable domain (rest looked up from reference TRBV9 and TRBJ2-5): DSGVTQTPKHLITATGQRVTLRCSPRSGDLSVYWYQQSLDQGLQFLIQYYNGEERAKGNILERFSAQQFPDLHSELNLSSLELGDSALYFCASSLTGETQYFGPGTRLLVL.

This clone is a singleton in its sample. The chain joins TRBV7-2 to TRBJ1-5; 7 bases are a match to TRBD1. The V segment lost 5 bases and the J segment 3 bases; nucleotides outside the gene matches: 10. CDR3 length: 16 amino acids. Germline V gene data show CDR1 as SGHTA and CDR2 as FQGNSA. The CDR3 loop is CASSLTGAPPNQPQHF. CDR3 DNA sequence: TGTGCCAGCAGCCTTACAGGGGCCCCTCCCAATCAGCCCCAGCATTTT.

This chain links TRBV10-3 with TRBJ2-2; 7 bases fit TRBD2. CDR1 is ENHRY, CDR2 SYGVKD, per germline. This CDR3 contains 14 residues. The V segment lost 4 bases and the J segment 1 base; nucleotides outside the gene matches: 0. The CDR3 loop reads CAISAGGNTGELFF. As DNA, the CDR3 is TGTGCCATCAGTGCGGGGGGGAACACCGGGGAGCTGTTTTTT.

J is TRBJ2-3 and V is TRBV5-1; D perhaps matches TRBD2 (5 bases). The V gene's germline CDR1 is SGHRS and CDR2 YFSETQ. The CDR3 has 12 amino acids. The ends were cut back, 6 bases at V and 4 bases at J, with 9 bases in the middle. The chain's CDR3 is CASMEVSDTQYF. The CDR3 coding sequence is TGCGCCAGCATGGAGGTTTCAGATACGCAGTATTTT.

The chain links TRBV6-5 to TRBJ1-2; TRBD1 matches 7 bases. CDR1 and CDR2 (germline): MNHEY, SVGAGI. There are 14 residues in the CDR3. The trim removed 4 bases at V and 4 bases at J, leaving 6 bases unmatched. CDR3 amino acids: CASSSTGAVYGYTF. For the CDR3, the DNA is TGTGCCAGCAGTTCCACAGGGGCGGTCTATGGCTACACCTTC.

In this sample, this clone turned up once. J is TRBJ1-2 and V is TRBV10-3; D not certain. V was trimmed by 6 bases and J by 1 base, leaving 15 bases between them. Germline V gene lookup returns CDR1 ENHRY and CDR2 SYGVKD. This CDR3 is 15 amino acids long. This chain's CDR3 is CAISPTALLNYGYTF. The CDR3 region has the DNA TGTGCCATCAGCCCTACAGCCTTGCTTAACTATGGCTACACCTTC.

In this sample, this clone turned up a few times. V and J are TRBV29-1 and TRBJ2-3, with D unclear. Trimming removed 6 bases from V and 6 bases from J, with 13 bases in between. Germline V gives CDR1 SQVTM, CDR2 ANQGSEA. The CDR3 covers 12 residues. The CDR3 DNA reads as TGCAGCGTCCTTCATACCGGGGATACGCAGTATTTT. Protein sequence: CSVLHTGDTQYF.

This chain uses TRBV9 with TRBJ2-2, with D maybe TRBD2 (5 bases). The CDR3 sequence is 16 residues long. The germline gives CDR1 SGDLS, CDR2 YYNGEE. V was shortened by 4 bases and J by 0 bases, with 13 bases between the two germline ends. The CDR3 DNA follows: TGTGCCAGCAGCCTGAGGGTACCCGCGAACACCGGGGAGCTGTTTTTT. It yields the protein CASSLRVPANTGELFF.

The chain combines TRBV10-1 with TRBJ1-5; 11 bases are shared with TRBD1. Germline V gives CDR1 WNHNN, CDR2 SYGVQD (reference sequence). There are 17 residues in the CDR3. V shed 2 bases, J shed 2 bases, and the junction held 5 bases outside the gene matches. The CDR3 here is CASSEAPDRGRNQPQHF. CDR3 sequence (DNA): TGCGCCAGCAGTGAGGCGCCGGACAGGGGGCGCAATCAGCCCCAGCATTTT.

The genes are TRBV28 and TRBJ1-2; D is uncertain. The CDR3 has 11 residues. Germline V gene data show CDR1 as MDHEN and CDR2 as SYDVKM. The V and J ends lost 4 bases and 4 bases respectively, with 4 bases between them. CDR3 protein: CASSSVYGYTF. In nucleotides, the CDR3 is TGTGCCAGCAGTTCAGTCTATGGCTACACCTTC.

The J gene is TRBJ1-1, the V gene TRBV5-1; D unclear. V was cut by 5 bases and J by 5 bases, with 19 bases left in between. The CDR3 covers 15 residues. The germline V gene encodes CDR1 SGHRS and CDR2 YFSETQ. For the CDR3, the DNA is TGCGCCAGCAGAGACGGAGCTGGGGAGCCGACTGAAGCTTTCTTT. Its protein product is CASRDGAGEPTEAFF. The whole variable domain, remainder taken from reference TRBV5-1 and TRBJ1-1, is KAGVTQTPRYLIKTRGQQVTLSCSPISGHRSVSWYQQTPGQGLQFLFEYFSETQRNKGNFPGRFSGRQFSNSRSEMNVSTLELGDSALYLCASRDGAGEPTEAFFGQGTRLTVV.

This chain uses TRBV7-8 with TRBJ2-1; no clear D. Germline loops: CDR1 SGHVS, CDR2 FQNEAQ. Trimming cost V 5 bases and J 9 bases, with 8 bases left between them. The CDR3 has 11 residues. This CDR3 reads CASSATVEQFF. The DNA of the CDR3 is TGTGCCAGCAGCGCTACGGTTGAGCAGTTCTTC.

This chain joins TRBV6-5 and TRBJ1-2; 9 nucleotides agree with TRBD1. The CDR3 spans 12 residues. Trimming at V came to 6 bases and at J to 6 bases, leaving 2 bases not matched to a gene. In germline, CDR1 is MNHEY, CDR2 SVGAGI. The CDR3 DNA reads as TGTGCCAGCAGGCGGACAGGGGATGGCTACACCTTC. Translated, it gives CASRRTGDGYTF.

This chain uses TRBV7-2 with TRBJ2-1, with TRBD2 matching over 12 bases. Germline trimming cut 4 bases from V and 9 bases from J; bases unmatched to any gene: 16. The length of the CDR3 is 18 residues. The germline V gene encodes CDR1 SGHTA and CDR2 FQGNSA. CDR3 nucleotides: TGTGCCAGCAGCTCCTACATACCACCTAGCGGGGGGGCTGCTGAGCAGTTCTTC. Its translation is CASSSYIPPSGGAAEQFF.

The CDR3 is CASRLAGGPYLSYEQYF. The CDR3 nucleotides are TGTGCCAGCCGACTAGCGGGGGGGCCCTACCTCTCCTACGAGCAGTACTTC. The chain combines TRBV11-3 with TRBJ2-7; 14 nucleotides align to TRBD2. This CDR3 has 17 residues. CDR1 and CDR2 (germline): SGHNT, YENEEA. Unmatched junction bases numbered 9, after V lost 8 bases and J lost 0 bases. The variable domain in full, completed from reference TRBV11-3 and TRBJ2-7, reads EAGVVQSPRYKIIEKKQPVAFWCNPISGHNTLYWYLQNLGQGPELLIRYENEEAVDDSQLPKDRFSAERLKGVDSTLKIQPAELGDSAVYLCASRLAGGPYLSYEQYFGPGTRLTVT.

J is TRBJ1-2 and V is TRBV25-1; 8 bases line up with TRBD1. The CDR3 consists of 13 residues. Germline values: CDR1 MGHDK, CDR2 SYGVNS. The CDR3 region is CACRGQDNYGYTF. The CDR3 DNA reads as TGTGCGTGCAGGGGACAGGATAACTATGGCTACACCTTC.

V usage is TRBV10-3 and J usage is TRBJ2-5, with TRBD1 as a possible D gene (5 bases). V was clipped by 7 bases and J by 0 bases, with 12 bases between them. Per the germline V gene, CDR1 is ENHRY and CDR2 is SYGVKD. The CDR3 totals 14 residues. CDR3 in amino acids: CAITSDTNQETQYF. CDR3 in DNA: TGTGCCATCACATCGGACACTAACCAAGAGACCCAGTACTTC.

The chain combines TRBV4-3 with TRBJ1-4, with TRBD1 identical over 10 bases. The CDR3 runs to 15 residues. V shed 3 bases and J 8 bases; nucleotides not matched to a gene: 6. Germline CDR1 and CDR2: LGHNA and YSLEER. The chain's CDR3 is CASSHDRGRGEKLFF. The CDR3 DNA sequence: TGCGCCAGCAGCCATGACAGGGGGCGAGGGGAAAAACTGTTTTTT.

This clone was recorded a few times. The chain links TRBV7-9 to TRBJ2-7, with TRBD1 matching 7 bases. The CDR3 contains 14 residues. The germline CDR1 and CDR2 sequences are SEHNR and FQNEAQ (reference sequence). Losses at the gene ends were 5 bases for V and 2 bases for J; bases not matched to a gene: 6. In nucleotides, the CDR3 is TGTGCCAGCAGCGATCCGGGACAGACCTACGAGCAGTACTTC. Residues: CASSDPGQTYEQYF.

The chain recombines TRBV21-1 with TRBJ2-7; the listed D gene, TRBD2, was not tested against the DNA. TRBV21-1 is deemed a pseudogene. The CDR3 is 14 amino acids. CDR3 sequence: CASSRGLRAYEQYF. CDR3 nucleotides: TGTGCCAGCAGCAGAGGACTGCGAGCTTACGAGCAGTACTTC.

This chain joins TRBV9 and TRBJ2-7; 8 bases fit TRBD2. V shed 0 bases, J shed 3 bases, and the junction held 5 bases outside the gene matches. The CDR3 is 15 amino acids. In germline, CDR1 is SGDLS, CDR2 YYNGEE. CDR3 nucleotide sequence: TGTGCCAGCAGCGTAGGGATTAGCGGGAACTACGAGCAGTACTTC. It translates to CASSVGISGNYEQYF.

V gene TRBV19 combines with J gene TRBJ1-5, with 9 bases lining up with TRBD1. The CDR3 runs to 15 residues. Unmatched junction bases numbered 7, after V lost 4 bases and J lost 6 bases. Looked up from germline, CDR1 is LNHDA and CDR2 is SQIVND (reference sequence). CDR3 DNA: TGTGCCAGTAGTACGGGACAGGGAGGGGGTCAGCCCCAGCATTTT. The encoded protein is CASSTGQGGGQPQHF. The full variable domain, its missing parts supplied by reference TRBV19 and TRBJ1-5, is DGGITQSPKYLFRKEGQNVTLSCEQNLNHDAMYWYRQDPGQGLRLIYYSQIVNDFQKGDIAEGYSVSREKKESFPLTVTSAQKNPTAFYLCASSTGQGGGQPQHFGDGTRLSIL.

V is TRBV5-1 and J is TRBJ1-2; perhaps TRBD1 as D (6 bases). Trimming cost V 7 bases and J 4 bases, with 14 bases left between them. Germline values: CDR1 SGHRS, CDR2 YFSETQ. The CDR3 has 13 residues. The CDR3 DNA is TGCGCCAGCTCCGTAACAGGGATCTATGGCTACACCTTC. It encodes CASSVTGIYGYTF.

V and J are TRBV13 and TRBJ2-7, with D uncertain. Germline V gene sequence: CDR1 PRHDT, CDR2 FYEKMQ (reference sequence). Trimming cost V 2 bases and J 2 bases, with 10 bases left between them. The CDR3 extends over 14 amino acids. The CDR3 reads CASSLKRHTYEQYF. Here the CDR3 DNA reads TGTGCCAGCAGCTTAAAGAGGCATACCTACGAGCAGTACTTC.

This chain joins TRBV7-2 and TRBJ2-5; TRBD2 matches 11 bases. The germline CDR1 and CDR2 sequences are SGHTA and FQGNSA. The CDR3 covers 18 residues. Trimming cost V 2 bases and J 4 bases; bases outside gene matches: 12. The CDR3 loop reads CASSLTGLADGGGETQYF. The CDR3 nucleotides are TGTGCCAGCAGCTTAACGGGACTAGCGGATGGCGGGGGAGAGACCCAGTACTTC.

The chain uses TRBV4-2 and TRBJ2-3, with TRBD2 matching over 9 bases. The CDR3 totals 17 residues. V trimming: 0 bases; J trimming: 1 base; junction bases outside the gene matches: 5. Germline CDR1 is LGHNA and CDR2 is YNFKEQ. This CDR3 is CASSQEEAGGGTDTQYF. In nucleotides, the CDR3 is TGTGCCAGCAGCCAAGAAGAGGCGGGAGGGGGCACAGATACGCAGTATTTT.